A selection of T cell receptor beta chains follows, all from one sample in a study of T cell responses to AZD1222 COVID-19 vaccine. Measured with immunoSEQ multiplex PCR; TCRdb has only the in-frame clones, and not every one. The sample consists of 140,000 or so clones, around 89% of them appearing once. This specimen was peripheral blood, taken on day 0 of AZD1222 vaccination. These receptors were collected from an adult in good health. CDR3s include the opening cysteine and the closing phenylalanine or tryptophan. Fields, in order: D gene, J gene, V gene, clone size, CDR3 protein, CDR3 DNA. D genes are given only for firm matches. Clone size is given for some rows only: seen once, a few or many times, or a class if the clone is expanded.

NA | TRBJ2-3 | TRBV21-1 | NA | CASSKDKGPGTDTQYF | TGTGCCAGCAGCAAAGACAAGGGGCCTGGCACAGATACGCAGTATTTT
NA | TRBJ2-2 | TRBV12-1 | NA | CASSLGAGPSGELFF | TGTGCCAGCAGCTTGGGAGCCGGGCCGTCCGGGGAGCTGTTTTTT
NA | TRBJ1-1 | TRBV10-2 | once | CASRGGFKTEAFF | TGCGCCAGCAGGGGGGGCTTCAAGACTGAAGCTTTCTTT
TRBD1 | TRBJ1-2 | TRBV29-1 | NA | CSVRQGDGGYTF | TGCAGCGTAAGACAGGGGGACGGTGGCTACACCTTC
NA | TRBJ2-5 | TRBV18 | NA | CASSPGTQETQYF | TGTGCCAGCTCACCCGGGACCCAAGAGACCCAGTACTTC
NA | TRBJ2-7 | TRBV30 | NA | CAWSQRPYEQYF | TGTGCCTGGAGTCAAAGACCCTACGAGCAGTACTTC
TRBD1 | TRBJ1-1 | TRBV7-9 | NA | CASSPVPGQGARTEAFF | TGTGCCAGCAGCCCGGTCCCGGGACAGGGGGCGCGGACTGAAGCTTTCTTT
TRBD1 | TRBJ2-2 | TRBV7-8 | NA | CASSSRQGATGELFF | TGTGCCAGCAGCTCAAGACAGGGGGCCACCGGGGAGCTGTTTTTT
NA | TRBJ1-1 | TRBV6-5 | NA | CASSYSEARNTEAFF | TGTGCCAGCAGTTACTCGGAGGCGAGGAACACTGAAGCTTTCTTT
NA | TRBJ1-1 | TRBV5-5 | NA | CASSGINPLVGGAFF | TGTGCCAGCAGTGGGATAAACCCTCTCGTTGGCGGAGCTTTCTTT
NA | TRBJ2-7 | TRBV3-1/TRBV3-2 | NA | CASSPRTATYEQYF | TGTGCCAGCAGCCCCCGGACAGCAACCTACGAGCAGTACTTC
NA | TRBJ1-2 | TRBV7-2 | NA | CASSPGFGYTF | TGTGCCAGCAGCCCAGGGTTTGGCTACACCTTC
NA | TRBJ1-5 | TRBV6-5 | NA | CASSRDGNQPQHF | TGTGCCAGCAGCCGGGACGGTAATCAGCCCCAGCATTTT